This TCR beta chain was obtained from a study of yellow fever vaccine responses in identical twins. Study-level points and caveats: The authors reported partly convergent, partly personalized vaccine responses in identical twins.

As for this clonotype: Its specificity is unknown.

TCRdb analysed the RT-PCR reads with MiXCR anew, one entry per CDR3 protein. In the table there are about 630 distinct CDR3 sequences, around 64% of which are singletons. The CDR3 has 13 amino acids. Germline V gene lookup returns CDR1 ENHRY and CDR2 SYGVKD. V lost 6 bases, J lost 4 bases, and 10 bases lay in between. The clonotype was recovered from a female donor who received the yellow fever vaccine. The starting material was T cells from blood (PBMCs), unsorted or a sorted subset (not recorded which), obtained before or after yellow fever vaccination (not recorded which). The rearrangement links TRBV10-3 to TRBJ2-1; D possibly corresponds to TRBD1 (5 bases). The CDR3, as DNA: TGTGCCATCAGCTCCGACAGATACAATGAGCAGTTCTTC. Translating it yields CAISSDRYNEQFF.